These T cell receptor beta chains were read from a single sample in a study of Graves' ophthalmopathy and Graves' hyperthyroidism. TCRdb re-analysed the multiplex PCR reads in MiXCR, keeping a single row per CDR3 protein. The table records around 670,000 distinct CDR3 sequences, around 40% of them present only once. The material sequenced was peripheral blood. The origin of the receptors is an adult man with Graves' ophthalmopathy. Both conserved end residues are trimmed from each CDR3.

>TRBJ1-2|TRBV29-1
SVGGRGRGYT
>TRBJ1-5|TRBV24-1
AWSATGIQPQH
>TRBJ1-1|TRBV7-2
ASSPRGRGTEAF
>TRBJ1-3|TRBV29-1
SVNRGPGNTIY
>TRBJ2-7|TRBV10-3
AISAVRDTAEQY
>TRBJ1-6|TRBV15
ATSRDSAGTRNSPLH
>TRBJ2-5|TRBV2
ASSSGGLAETQY
>TRBJ2-3|TRBV24-1
ATSARGGQDTQY
>TRBJ1-4|TRBV20-1
SAKALGREKLF
>TRBJ1-3|TRBV9
ASSLGGQPSGNTIY
>TRBJ2-2|TRBV25-1
ASRRTRTNTGELF
>TRBJ1-2|TRBV7-9
ASSQVRDYGYT
>TRBJ2-7|TRBV20-1
SVPGEGAYEQY
>TRBJ2-5|TRBV4-1
ASSQEWGFFETQY
>TRBJ1-2|TRBV5-5
ASSPTPSNYGYT
>TRBJ1-6|TRBV29-1
SVVPGGRGSPLH
>TRBJ1-5|TRBV12-3/TRBV12-4
ASSPTGGMQPQH
>TRBJ1-2|TRBV19
ASSSPDRINYGYT
>TRBJ2-7|TRBV10-3
ASSLGSAGHYEQY
>TRBJ2-3|TRBV20-1
SARGPALALSTDTQY
>TRBJ2-3|TRBV4-2
ASSSTSGGTSTDTQY
>TRBJ2-7|TRBV29-1
SVAGLNFYEQY
>TRBJ2-5|TRBV2
ASSLSPPRVGNQETQY
>TRBJ2-5|TRBV6-1
ASSYDMETQY
>TRBJ1-2|TRBV29-1
SVDEQGGYGYT
>TRBJ2-7|TRBV5-6
ASSLPGIYEQY
>TRBJ2-2|TRBV5-1
ASSQEVAGSNTGELF
>TRBJ1-4|TRBV7-9
ASSPQQIFNEKLF
>TRBJ2-7|TRBV20-1
SARKAGSSYEQY
>TRBJ1-3|TRBV4-2
ASSMTPNSGNTIY
>TRBJ2-5|TRBV25-1
ASRDRGGQETQY
>TRBJ1-2|TRBV7-9
ASSLRRKSHGYT
>TRBJ1-6|TRBV7-6
ASSSQGSGNSPLH